One sample yielded the 24 T cell receptor beta chains listed below, sequenced in a study of T cell responses to AZD1222 COVID-19 vaccine. Profiling relied on immunoSEQ multiplex PCR, and the TCRdb table lists in-frame clones only, not all of them. The table records roughly 120,000 clones, approximately 86% of them present only once. The source was peripheral blood, collected on day 0 of AZD1222 vaccination. The receptors were gathered from an adult in good health.

This clone was counted a few times. The V and J genes are TRBV2 and TRBJ2-3; 7 bases are shared with TRBD1. The CDR3 consists of 13 residues. The germline CDR1 and CDR2 sequences are SNHLY and FYNNEI. V was clipped by 9 bases and J by 2 bases; unmatched bases: 5. DNA of the CDR3: TGTGCCAGTCGGGACAGATACACAGATACGCAGTATTTT. This gives the protein CASRDRYTDTQYF.

The V gene is TRBV18, the J gene TRBJ2-1; 13 bases line up with TRBD2. The CDR3 is 16 residues long. Trimming at V came to 3 bases and at J to 7 bases, leaving 6 bases not matched to a gene. Germline loops: CDR1 KGHSH, CDR2 LQKENI. The CDR3 reads CASSPSGTSGVNEQFF. CDR3 DNA sequence: TGTGCCAGCTCACCCTCCGGGACTAGCGGGGTGAATGAGCAGTTCTTC.

This rearrangement joins TRBV27 to TRBJ2-1, with 10 bases lining up with TRBD2. Unmatched junction bases numbered 7, after V lost 9 bases and J lost 2 bases. CDR1 and CDR2 (germline): MNHEY, SMNVEV (reference sequence). This CDR3 comprises 15 residues. The CDR3 DNA follows: TGTGCCAGTCAGACTAGCGGGCGAACCTACAATGAGCAGTTCTTC. Translating it yields CASQTSGRTYNEQFF.

The rearrangement joins TRBV4-1 to TRBJ1-2; no clear D gene. V was clipped by 0 bases and J by 6 bases, with 11 bases between them. CDR3 length: 14 residues. Germline lookup yields CDR1 MGHRA and CDR2 YSYEKL. CDR3 in amino acids: CASSQDAGWDGYTF. The CDR3 bases are TGCGCCAGCAGCCAAGACGCAGGTTGGGATGGCTACACCTTC.

The V gene is TRBV4-3, the J gene TRBJ2-7; 8 positions agree with TRBD1. The germline CDR1 and CDR2 sequences are LGHNA and YSLEER. This CDR3 region has 16 residues. The V and J ends lost 0 bases and 3 bases, in that order; junction bases with no gene match: 7. The CDR3 bases are TGCGCCAGCAGCCAAGATTGGACAGGGATCGTCTACGAGCAGTACTTC. This gives the protein CASSQDWTGIVYEQYF.

CDR3 in amino acids: CASSPLGWGPQETQYF. The CDR3 nucleotides read TGTGCCAGCAGCCCCCTCGGCTGGGGGCCCCAAGAGACCCAGTACTTC. The rearrangement joins TRBV9 to TRBJ2-5, with D possibly matching TRBD1 (6 bases). Germline V gene data show CDR1 as SGDLS and CDR2 as YYNGEE. Trimming took off 4 bases at V and 1 base at J, with 17 bases between the two ends. The CDR3 has 16 amino acids.

The chain recombines TRBV18 with TRBJ2-2; a weak D match, TRBD1 (5 bases). Trimming removed 3 bases at V and 4 bases at J, with 15 bases between. This CDR3 has 16 amino acids. From germline, CDR1 is KGHSH and CDR2 LQKENI. The DNA of the CDR3 is TGTGCCAGCTCACCTCCTGAAGACAGAAGCACCGGGGAGCTGTTTTTT. Its translation is CASSPPEDRSTGELFF.

This chain uses TRBV28 with TRBJ2-4, with 8 bases that match TRBD1. Germline CDR1 reads MDHEN; CDR2 reads SYDVKM. The CDR3 contains 15 residues. The V gene end was trimmed by 3 bases and the J gene end by 1 base; junction bases not matched to a gene: 2. This CDR3 is CASSLTGDAKNIQYF. The CDR3 DNA sequence: TGTGCCAGCAGTTTGACAGGGGATGCCAAAAACATTCAGTACTTC.

In nucleotides, the CDR3 is TGTGCCAGCAGCTTATCGGTTGGTAGCGGGAGGAATGAGCAGTTCTTC. This codes for CASSLSVGSGRNEQFF. The chain couples TRBV7-8 to TRBJ2-1, with 10 bases lining up with TRBD2. The germline CDR1 and CDR2 sequences are SGHVS and FQNEAQ. The CDR3 runs to 16 residues. V shed 2 bases, J shed 7 bases, and the junction held 8 bases outside the gene matches.

The rearrangement uses TRBV5-4 and TRBJ1-3, with 9 bases fitting TRBD1. This CDR3 has 18 amino acids. Trimming cost V 0 bases and J 0 bases; bases outside gene matches: 7. Germline CDR1 SGHNT, CDR2 YYREEE (reference sequence). CDR3 region: CASSLGTGVFYSGNTIYF. The CDR3 DNA follows: TGTGCCAGCAGCTTGGGGACAGGGGTTTTCTACTCTGGAAACACCATATATTTT.

This sequence joins TRBV5-1 and TRBJ1-5, with 9 bases fitting TRBD1. Trimming removed 0 bases from V and 5 bases from J; junction bases left unmatched: 6. Germline V gene sequence: CDR1 SGHRS, CDR2 YFSETQ. The CDR3 extends over 16 amino acids. CDR3 nucleotide sequence: TGCGCCAGCAGCTTGGCGGGACAGGGTGCCCATCAGCCCCAGCATTTT. The encoded protein is CASSLAGQGAHQPQHF. The full variable domain, rest sourced from reference TRBV5-1 and TRBJ1-5, is KAGVTQTPRYLIKTRGQQVTLSCSPISGHRSVSWYQQTPGQGLQFLFEYFSETQRNKGNFPGRFSGRQFSNSRSEMNVSTLELGDSALYLCASSLAGQGAHQPQHFGDGTRLSIL.

This chain uses TRBV11-2 with TRBJ1-2; the match to TRBD1 covers 7 bases. J was trimmed by 1 base and V by 1 base; bases with no gene match: 9. CDR1 and CDR2 (germline): SGHAT, FQNNGV. The CDR3 length is 17 residues. The CDR3 protein is CASSLAGTAAFNYGYTF. DNA of the CDR3: TGTGCCAGCAGCTTAGCCGGGACAGCCGCCTTTAACTATGGCTACACCTTC.

J is TRBJ1-2 and V is TRBV18, with D hard to call. Germline CDR1 and CDR2: KGHSH and LQKENI. The CDR3 has 13 amino acids. Trimming removed 2 bases at V and 7 bases at J, with 11 bases between. CDR3 sequence: CASSPMGILGYTF. The CDR3 DNA is TGTGCCAGCTCACCAATGGGGATCCTTGGCTACACCTTC.

V usage is TRBV2 and J usage is TRBJ2-3; TRBD1 is a possible D gene (6 bases). V lost 7 bases and J lost 2, with 19 bases in between. Germline V CDR1 and CDR2: SNHLY, FYNNEI. The CDR3 loop spans 16 amino acids. The CDR3 region is CASKKIGGFTTDTQYF. DNA for the CDR3: TGTGCCAGCAAAAAAATAGGGGGTTTTACCACAGATACGCAGTATTTT.

This rearrangement joins TRBV27 to TRBJ2-2, with a possible D match to TRBD1 (7 bases). The CDR3 has 17 amino acids. Trimming took 4 bases from V and 4 from J, leaving 19 bases between them. Germline CDR1 and CDR2: MNHEY and SMNVEV (reference sequence). The CDR3 is CASSYEPQGGPTGELFF. CDR3 bases: TGTGCCAGCAGTTACGAGCCCCAGGGGGGCCCCACCGGGGAGCTGTTTTTT.

CDR3 DNA: TGCGCCAGCAGCATGGGACAGGGGGATAACTATGGCTACACCTTC. Protein: CASSMGQGDNYGYTF. The gene calls are TRBV5-1 and TRBJ1-2, with 11 bases lining up with TRBD1. The CDR3 covers 15 residues. Germline-derived CDR1 and CDR2 are SGHRS and YFSETQ. After removal of 4 bases from V and 1 base from J, the junction contained 3 bases not matched to a gene.

This clone was seen a few times. The V and J genes are TRBV10-3 and TRBJ2-7, with D possibly matching TRBD1 (7 bases). V dropped 5 bases and J dropped 6 bases, with 20 bases sitting between them. Germline lookup yields CDR1 ENHRY and CDR2 SYGVKD. The CDR3 extends over 15 amino acids. CDR3 DNA: TGTGCCATCAGTTACGGACAGGCCGGAGGGGGCGAGCAGTACTTC. It codes for CAISYGQAGGGEQYF.

The chain combines TRBV5-4 with TRBJ2-7; D is unresolved. Germline V gene lookup returns CDR1 SGHNT and CDR2 YYREEE (reference sequence). Trimming pared 4 bases from V and 4 bases from J, leaving 9 bases between. The CDR3 totals 12 residues. The CDR3, as DNA: TGTGCCAGCAGCAAAGGGATGTACGAGCAGTACTTC. This codes for CASSKGMYEQYF. The variable domain in full, completed from reference TRBV5-4 and TRBJ2-7, reads ETGVTQSPTHLIKTRGQQVTLRCSSQSGHNTVSWYQQALGQGPQFIFQYYREEENGRGNFPPRFSGLQFPNYSSELNVNALELDDSALYLCASSKGMYEQYFGPGTRLTVT.

The V gene is TRBV18, the J gene TRBJ1-5, with TRBD1 matching 8 bases. CDR3 length: 15 amino acids. The germline V gene encodes CDR1 KGHSH and CDR2 LQKENI. J gave up 5 bases and V 5 bases, and 8 bases lay outside the gene matches. The chain's CDR3 is CASSSEQGGYQPQHF. DNA of the CDR3: TGTGCCAGCTCATCGGAACAGGGGGGTTATCAGCCCCAGCATTTT.

There are a few counts of this clone. The chain's CDR3 is CAWTRGAYEQYF. As DNA, the CDR3 is TGTGCCTGGACGCGGGGGGCCTACGAGCAGTACTTC. The chain has TRBV30 and TRBJ2-7; 8 bases map to TRBD2. Germline V gives CDR1 GTSNPN, CDR2 SVGIG (reference sequence). Unmatched junction bases numbered 1, after V lost 4 bases and J lost 2 bases. This CDR3 has 12 amino acids.

V usage is TRBV7-9 and J usage is TRBJ1-2, with D hard to call. Germline CDR1 and CDR2: SEHNR and FQNEAQ (reference sequence). This CDR3 is built from 15 residues. Between the trimmed V and J ends, which lost 0 bases and 0 bases, there was a span of 8 bases. The CDR3 nucleotides are TGTGCCAGCAGCTTAGCGGGCGGGGCTAACTATGGCTACACCTTC. It translates to CASSLAGGANYGYTF.

This clone showed up just a few times. The genes are TRBV7-3 and TRBJ2-2; 7 positions agree with TRBD2. Trimming cost V 4 bases and J 5 bases; bases outside gene matches: 10. CDR1 and CDR2 from the germline V gene are SGHTA and FQGTGA. The CDR3 length is 16 residues. The CDR3 reads CASSSQPRGNTGELFF. The CDR3, as DNA: TGTGCCAGCAGCTCCCAGCCGCGGGGGAATACCGGGGAGCTGTTTTTT.

The chain uses TRBV5-1 and TRBJ2-7; 7 bases fit TRBD2. Germline trimming cut 2 bases from V and 2 bases from J; bases unmatched to any gene: 7. The length of the CDR3 is 15 residues. Germline V gives CDR1 SGHRS, CDR2 YFSETQ. CDR3 nucleotide sequence: TGCGCCAGCAGCTTCAATAGCGGGTCCGCCTACGAGCAGTACTTC. It codes for CASSFNSGSAYEQYF.

The J gene is TRBJ1-4, the V gene TRBV4-2; unclear D gene. V lost 0 bases and J 3 bases, leaving 8 bases between the germline ends. The germline V gene has CDR1 LGHNA and CDR2 YNFKEQ. The CDR3 runs to 15 residues. CDR3 DNA sequence: TGTGCCAGCAGCCAAGAGGGTTCATCTAATGAAAAACTGTTTTTT. This sequence encodes CASSQEGSSNEKLFF.